Presented here are 8 T cell receptor beta chains from one specimen sequenced in a study of CD8 T cells in Susac syndrome. Random hexamers were used to reverse transcribe about 0.45 to 1 ug of RNA. TCRdb passed the immunoSEQ multiplex PCR reads through MiXCR, listing each CDR3 protein once. The data contain roughly 120,000 distinct CDR3 sequences, 90% to 95% of them seen just once; the ten biggest clones take up over 0.065%. The sequenced sample was CD4+ T cells from PBMCs. These receptors all come from a human donor in good health.

V gene TRBV24-1 combines with J gene TRBJ2-1; TRBD2 matches 12 bases. CDR3 size: 20 residues. The J segment lost 3 bases and the V segment lost 2 bases, leaving 13 bases of the junction unmatched. Germline CDR1 is KGHDR and CDR2 is SFDVKD. The CDR3 protein is CATSDSSTSGSMGLYNEQFF. CDR3 DNA: TGTGCCACCAGTGATTCGTCGACTAGCGGGAGTATGGGGCTCTACAATGAGCAGTTCTTC.

V and J are TRBV7-8 and TRBJ2-7; TRBD2 agrees at 12 bases. The CDR3 is 15 amino acids. V lost 5 bases and J lost 3; bases outside the gene matches: 5. CDR1 and CDR2 (germline): SGHVS, FQNEAQ. The CDR3 coding sequence is TGTGCCAGCAGCCTAACGACTAGCGGGAGCTACGAGCAGTACTTC. It yields the protein CASSLTTSGSYEQYF.

This rearrangement joins TRBV20-1 to TRBJ2-1, with 8 bases fitting TRBD1. This CDR3 comprises 14 residues. Germline V gene lookup returns CDR1 DFQATT and CDR2 SNEGSKA (reference sequence). With 6 bases clipped from V and 7 bases from J, the junction kept 11 bases outside the gene matches. CDR3: CSARGLAWVNEQFF. The CDR3 DNA reads as TGCAGTGCCAGGGGGCTAGCCTGGGTTAATGAGCAGTTCTTC.

V usage is TRBV28 and J usage is TRBJ2-3; 7 bases align to TRBD1. This CDR3 is built from 17 residues. Unmatched junction bases numbered 15, after V lost 4 bases and J lost 5 bases. Germline V lookup: CDR1 MDHEN, CDR2 SYDVKM. CDR3 region: CASSSRQGSLFGDTQYF. The CDR3 bases are TGTGCCAGCAGTTCCCGACAGGGTTCGCTTTTCGGAGATACGCAGTATTTT. The whole variable domain, filled in from reference TRBV28 and TRBJ2-3, reads DVKVTQSSRYLVKRTGEKVFLECVQDMDHENMFWYRQDPGLGLRLIYFSYDVKMKEKGDIPEGYSVSREKKERFSLILESASTNQTSMYLCASSSRQGSLFGDTQYFGPGTRLTVL.

The chain has TRBV29-1 and TRBJ1-1; possibly TRBD1 for D (5 bases). The CDR3 contains 10 residues. Looked up from germline, CDR1 is SQVTM and CDR2 is ANQGSEA. The V gene lost 7 bases and the J gene lost 8 bases, with 11 bases spanning the gap. CDR3: CSALGTEAFF. For the CDR3, the DNA is TGCAGCGCTTTAGGGACCGAAGCTTTCTTT. Drawing the rest from reference TRBV29-1 and TRBJ1-1, the complete variable domain is SAVISQKPSRDICQRGTSLTIQCQVDSQVTMMFWYRQQPGQSLTLIATANQGSEATYESGFVIDKFPISRPNLTFSTLTVSNMSPEDSSIYLCSALGTEAFFGQGTRLTVV.

This clonotype was seen only once. The rearrangement uses TRBV4-1 and TRBJ1-2, with TRBD1 identical over 9 bases. From germline, CDR1 is MGHRA and CDR2 YSYEKL. The trim removed 4 bases at V and 4 bases at J, leaving 13 bases unmatched. The CDR3 totals 17 residues. Written as DNA, the CDR3 is TGCGCCAGCAGCCGTCGCCCTACCCAGGGACAGGGCTATGGCTACACCTTC. Encoded protein: CASSRRPTQGQGYGYTF.

The genes are TRBV25-1 and TRBJ1-2, with 12 bases aligning to TRBD1. CDR3 length: 16 residues. Trimming cost V 2 bases and J 5 bases; bases outside gene matches: 6. Germline values: CDR1 MGHDK, CDR2 SYGVNS. CDR3 in DNA: TGTGCCAGCAGTGAACCTGGGACAGGGGGCGCTTATGGCTACACCTTC. This gives the protein CASSEPGTGGAYGYTF.

The chain couples TRBV5-4 to TRBJ2-2; D is ambiguous. Deletions cut 4 bases from V and 0 bases from J, with 10 bases between. CDR3 length: 15 amino acids. CDR1 is SGHNT and CDR2 is YYREEE in the germline V gene (reference sequence). DNA of the CDR3: TGTGCCAGCAGCCGCGACGTTTCGAACACCGGGGAGCTGTTTTTT. Encoded protein: CASSRDVSNTGELFF.